Presented here are 5 T cell receptor beta chains from one specimen sequenced in a study of T cell repertoires in cytomegalovirus infection (dated by TCRdb to about 2019). Their antigens remain unidentified. What this sample's treatment or condition label stands for: in vitro stimulation with specific CMV peptide epitopes to enrich CMV-specific T cells. The instrument was an Illumina HiSeq 1500. Clones were called with MiXCR by TCRdb after fastp trimmed the public reads at Q25, and only in-frame beta chains were retained. Rows are unified per CDR3 protein, each entry keeping the most common DNA and genes. The sample includes 900,000 to 950,000 distinct CDR3 sequences, with less than 35% observed a single time. The ten largest clones represent more than 12% of the sample. This material consisted of cultured CD8+ T cells from PBMCs, taken from culture after CMV antigen stimulation. The receptors here all came from a human donor in good health (CMV status not recorded). Some clones in this sample may be carry-over from other donors' samples.

The sample holds a few counts of this clonotype. The chain combines TRBV7-9 with TRBJ1-2; D is perhaps TRBD1 (6 bases). The germline CDR1 and CDR2 sequences are SEHNR and FQNEAQ (reference sequence). The V end was cut by 0 bases, the J end by 1 base, with 12 bases between. The CDR3 has 16 residues. The CDR3 DNA sequence: TGTGCCAGCAGCTTAGCGGGGGACACTTTTAACTATGGCTACACCTTC. Translation gives CASSLAGDTFNYGYTF.

This chain connects TRBV4-1 to TRBJ2-2; 10 positions agree with TRBD1. The CDR3 is 17 residues long. The J segment lost 3 bases and the V segment lost 4 bases, leaving 8 bases of the junction unmatched. Germline assignment: CDR1 MGHRA and CDR2 YSYEKL. CDR3 residues: CASSRFFGTGDTGELFF. In DNA form, the CDR3 reads TGCGCCAGCAGCCGCTTCTTCGGGACAGGGGACACCGGGGAGCTGTTTTTT.

This clonotype was seen many times. This rearrangement joins TRBV4-2 to TRBJ2-3; D possibly corresponds to TRBD2 (5 bases). CDR3 length equals 18 residues. Trimming took 5 bases from V and 2 from J, leaving 23 bases between them. Germline V lookup: CDR1 LGHNA, CDR2 YNFKEQ. In DNA form, the CDR3 reads TGTGCCAGCAGCGCTCTTCGCTCGGGATCGATCTCCACAGATACGCAGTATTTT. Protein product: CASSALRSGSISTDTQYF.

Turning to this clonotype: Compared with germline, one end of the junction differs, possibly owing to a read error. V is TRBV7-2 and J is TRBJ1-5; 7 positions agree with TRBD1. The CDR3 covers 16 residues. Germline assignment: CDR1 SGHTA and CDR2 FQGNSA. CDR3 sequence: CVSSSSGTDSNQPQHF. In DNA, the CDR3 is TGTGTCAGCAGTTCCTCCGGGACAGATAGCAATCAGCCCCAGCATTTT.

This clonotype was detected a few times. V and J are TRBV4-3 and TRBJ1-3; no firm D call. Germline V gene data show CDR1 as LGHNA and CDR2 as YSLEER. V was clipped by 4 bases and J by 4 bases, with 8 bases between them. The CDR3 has 13 amino acids. Here the CDR3 reads CASSRDIGNTIYF. The CDR3 nucleotides read TGCGCCAGCAGCCGGGATATCGGAAACACCATATATTTT.